One T cell receptor beta chain is described in this entry. Its specificity is not known. The source of the sample is a study of T-cell memory formation after mild COVID-19. Germline assignment: CDR1 MNHEY and CDR2 SVGAGI. The V gene lost 6 bases and the J gene lost 4 bases, with 10 bases spanning the gap. The CDR3 extends over 13 amino acids. A 5'RACE reaction primed in the constant segment made cDNA libraries of TCR alpha and TCR beta, and these carried sample barcodes and UMIs. TCRdb recomputed calls from the 5' RACE reads with MiXCR, one row per CDR3 protein. This table has about 190,000 distinct CDR3 sequences, over 9.5% appearing once. General study results and limits: Pre-infection memory contained some responding clones, which suggested that cross-reactive memory had joined. Contracting clones, day 15 to 85, had balanced CD4/CD8, and later expanders favored CD4+. CD4+ contracting clones were found mainly in CM and EM, and CD8+ ones in EMRA.

The V call is TRBV6-5, the J call TRBJ1-5; no firm D call. This clonotype was sampled from a young man who had mild COVID-19 (a few samples of this study predate the infection). Cell type and time point are not known. The sequenced sample was PBMCs or a T cell subset sorted from them (not recorded which). This chain's CDR3 is CASSPRRNQPQHF. The CDR3 nucleotides are TGTGCCAGCAGCCCTCGCCGAAATCAGCCCCAGCATTTT.